Listed here are 28 T cell receptor beta chains from one sample, sequenced in a study of T cell changes during pregnancy in multiple sclerosis. Assay: immunoSEQ multiplex PCR; the TCRdb copy retains only in-frame clones and omits some. The sample lists 60,000 to 65,000 clones; about nine tenths were seen once. Sequences were derived from peripheral blood, sampled in the second trimester of pregnancy. The receptors derive from a female donor in good health, enrolled as a control in a pregnancy study.

The gene calls are TRBV6-7 and TRBJ2-5, with D perhaps TRBD2 (5 bases). TRBV6-7 is recorded as an ORF, its role being uncertain. This CDR3 spans 14 amino acids. Trimming removed 6 bases at V and 1 base at J, with 12 bases between. The DNA of the CDR3 is TGTGCCAGCAGCCTCACTAGATCCCAAGAGACCCAGTACTTC. It codes for CASSLTRSQETQYF.

The chain recombines TRBV2 with TRBJ2-3, with a possible D match to TRBD2 (5 bases). The CDR3 consists of 15 residues. Trimming took 6 bases from V and 0 from J, leaving 13 bases between them. Germline V CDR1 and CDR2: SNHLY, FYNNEI. The CDR3 loop reads CASSRLNPSTDTQYF. In DNA, the CDR3 is TGTGCCAGCAGCCGACTAAACCCTAGCACAGATACGCAGTATTTT.

This clone is a singleton in its sample. The chain uses TRBV29-1 and TRBJ2-2; D unclear. Germline CDR1 is SQVTM and CDR2 is ANQGSEA. Trimming took off 6 bases at V and 3 bases at J, with 14 bases between the two ends. There are 14 residues in the CDR3. The CDR3 DNA reads TGCAGCGTCCAAGAGAGTCCCTACACCGGGGAGCTGTTTTTT. Protein: CSVQESPYTGELFF.

J is TRBJ2-1 and V is TRBV7-9, with no clear D. Germline CDR1 reads SEHNR; CDR2 reads FQNEAQ (reference sequence). Trimming took 5 bases from V and 8 from J, leaving 19 bases between them. This CDR3 has 15 amino acids. The CDR3 DNA is TGTGCCAGCAGCCCGGGTGGATCGCCGCCGGATGAGCAGTTCTTC. Its protein product is CASSPGGSPPDEQFF.

In DNA form, the CDR3 reads TGTGCTAGTGGTTTAGGGACGGGGGGGCCCCAAGAGACCCAGTACTTC. Translated: CASGLGTGGPQETQYF. The V gene is TRBV12-5, the J gene TRBJ2-5; 8 nucleotides match TRBD2. The CDR3 sequence is 16 residues long. CDR1 and CDR2 (germline): LGHNT, FRNRAP. V shed 3 bases, J shed 1 base, and the junction held 7 bases outside the gene matches.

The rearrangement links TRBV27 to TRBJ2-7; 7 bases are a match to TRBD1. From germline, CDR1 is MNHEY and CDR2 SMNVEV (reference sequence). Trimming removed 1 base from V and 4 bases from J; junction bases left unmatched: 1. The CDR3 consists of 13 residues. DNA of the CDR3: TGTGCCAGCAGTTTATACAGGGGTTACGAGCAGTACTTC. This gives the protein CASSLYRGYEQYF.

The chain recombines TRBV29-1 with TRBJ1-2; D is unclear. V lost 0 bases to trimming and J lost 5 bases, with 10 bases between them. This CDR3 is 13 amino acids long. The germline CDR1 and CDR2 sequences are SQVTM and ANQGSEA. The CDR3 DNA follows: TGCAGCGTTGAAGACGGAGCGGATTATGGCTACACCTTC. This encodes CSVEDGADYGYTF.

The chain joins TRBV29-1 to TRBJ1-3, with D possibly TRBD1 on 5 matching bases. CDR3 size: 16 residues. V lost 4 bases and J lost 4, with 20 bases in between. CDR1 is SQVTM, CDR2 ANQGSEA, per germline. The CDR3, as DNA: TGCAGCGTTGGTTTTGGACGGGGGGAAGTGGGAAACACCATATATTTT. Its protein is CSVGFGRGEVGNTIYF.

The gene calls are TRBV29-1 and TRBJ2-1; TRBD1 aligns across 7 bases. Trimming at V came to 6 bases and at J to 0 bases, leaving 2 bases not matched to a gene. The CDR3 has 13 amino acids. Germline V lookup: CDR1 SQVTM, CDR2 ANQGSEA. CDR3 residues: CSVGQSSYNEQFF. The CDR3 DNA reads TGCAGCGTGGGACAGTCCTCCTACAATGAGCAGTTCTTC.

The rearrangement uses TRBV19 and TRBJ2-1; 8 bases align to TRBD1. V dropped 5 bases and J dropped 9; count of bases not matched to a gene: 6. Germline V lookup: CDR1 LNHDA, CDR2 SQIVND (reference sequence). The CDR3 contains 13 residues. The CDR3 coding sequence is TGTGCCAGTAGTGGGACAGGTGGGATTGAGCAGTTCTTC. Translation: CASSGTGGIEQFF. Variable domain in full (rest from reference TRBV19 and TRBJ2-1): DGGITQSPKYLFRKEGQNVTLSCEQNLNHDAMYWYRQDPGQGLRLIYYSQIVNDFQKGDIAEGYSVSREKKESFPLTVTSAQKNPTAFYLCASSGTGGIEQFFGPGTRLTVL.

The rearrangement uses TRBV13 and TRBJ1-4; 9 nucleotides line up with TRBD1. The CDR3 has 17 amino acids. Germline CDR1 PRHDT, CDR2 FYEKMQ (reference sequence). The V segment lost 1 base and the J segment 8 bases; nucleotides outside the gene matches: 11. This CDR3 is CASSLARGDRVGEKLFF. The CDR3 bases are TGTGCCAGCAGCTTAGCCCGGGGGGACAGGGTCGGAGAAAAACTGTTTTTT.

V and J are TRBV7-9 and TRBJ2-7; a weak D match, TRBD1 (6 bases). The germline V gene encodes CDR1 SEHNR and CDR2 FQNEAQ (reference sequence). The germline V and J ends were trimmed by 3 bases and 6 bases, with 15 bases remaining between them. This CDR3 contains 14 residues. The CDR3 nucleotides are TGTGCCAGCAGCTTCGGGGCAGGGGCAAGCGAGCAGTACTTC. Translating gives CASSFGAGASEQYF.

The chain carries TRBV6-1 and TRBJ2-7, with no clear D. Per germline, CDR1 MNHNS and CDR2 SASEGT. V lost 6 bases and J lost 5, with 20 bases in between. The CDR3 totals 15 residues. The CDR3 nucleotides read TGTGCCAGCAGCCCCGTCCACCCAAGCCACGACGAGCAGTACTTC. Its translation is CASSPVHPSHDEQYF.

The gene calls are TRBV5-8 and TRBJ1-5; unclear D gene. V was pared by 4 bases and J by 4 bases, with 18 bases between. The CDR3 is 16 residues long. CDR1 SGHTS and CDR2 YDEGEE come from the germline V gene. CDR3 protein: CASSNSVGRGNQPQHF. Here the CDR3 DNA reads TGTGCCAGCAGCAATTCAGTTGGTCGGGGAAATCAGCCCCAGCATTTT.

The rearrangement links TRBV14 to TRBJ2-5; 8 nucleotides agree with TRBD2. CDR1 and CDR2 from the germline V gene are SGHDN and FVKESK. V was clipped by 5 bases and J by 4 bases; unmatched bases: 12. The CDR3 contains 16 residues. This CDR3 is CASSKRSGGTGETQYF. The CDR3 DNA reads as TGTGCCAGCAGCAAGAGAAGCGGGGGTACGGGAGAGACCCAGTACTTC.

This clone was seen a single time. The chain carries TRBV19 and TRBJ2-5; D perhaps matches TRBD2 (6 bases). Trimming took off 1 base at V and 2 bases at J, with 14 bases between the two ends. Per germline, CDR1 LNHDA and CDR2 SQIVND (reference sequence). This CDR3 comprises 16 residues. CDR3 nucleotide sequence: TGTGCCAGTAGTATAGGTCCGGGTCGGGGGCAAGAGACCCAGTACTTC. This gives the protein CASSIGPGRGQETQYF. Using reference TRBV19 and TRBJ2-5 for the parts outside the CDR3, the full variable domain is DGGITQSPKYLFRKEGQNVTLSCEQNLNHDAMYWYRQDPGQGLRLIYYSQIVNDFQKGDIAEGYSVSREKKESFPLTVTSAQKNPTAFYLCASSIGPGRGQETQYFGPGTRLLVL.

V and J are TRBV10-3 and TRBJ2-3; D remains unclear. The V end lost 3 bases, the J end lost 3 bases, and 4 bases lay between the germline ends. This CDR3 has 12 residues. Germline values: CDR1 ENHRY, CDR2 SYGVKD. CDR3 DNA: TGTGCCATCAGTGACAGGACAGATACGCAGTATTTT. Translation gives CAISDRTDTQYF.

The CDR3 DNA reads as TGTGCCAGCAGCCTCTTGGGGAGCGACGTGGAGACCCAGTACTTC. This translates into CASSLLGSDVETQYF. This chain joins TRBV4-2 and TRBJ2-5; perhaps TRBD2 as D (5 bases). The CDR3 has 15 amino acids. V was pared by 4 bases and J by 5 bases, with 17 bases between. Looked up from germline, CDR1 is LGHNA and CDR2 is YNFKEQ.

This rearrangement joins TRBV9 to TRBJ2-7; 11 bases are a match to TRBD1. This CDR3 has 15 residues. Germline V gene data show CDR1 as SGDLS and CDR2 as YYNGEE. J was trimmed by 5 bases and V by 4 bases; bases with no gene match: 8. CDR3 sequence (DNA): TGTGCCAGCAGCAGAAGGGGGGACAGGGGGGACGAGCAGTACTTC. This codes for CASSRRGDRGDEQYF. Filled out from reference TRBV9 and TRBJ2-7, the complete variable domain reads DSGVTQTPKHLITATGQRVTLRCSPRSGDLSVYWYQQSLDQGLQFLIQYYNGEERAKGNILERFSAQQFPDLHSELNLSSLELGDSALYFCASSRRGDRGDEQYFGPGTRLTVT.

V usage is TRBV7-9 and J usage is TRBJ1-1; D not resolved. Looked up from germline, CDR1 is SEHNR and CDR2 is FQNEAQ (reference sequence). V lost 4 bases, J lost 0 bases, and 6 bases lay in between. The CDR3 has 13 residues. The CDR3 loop reads CASSSGMNTEAFF. The CDR3 region has the DNA TGTGCCAGCAGCTCGGGTATGAACACTGAAGCTTTCTTT.

This chain uses TRBV29-1 with TRBJ2-1; 10 bases line up with TRBD1. J was trimmed by 7 bases and V by 7 bases; bases with no gene match: 7. This CDR3 spans 13 amino acids. Germline CDR1 and CDR2: SQVTM and ANQGSEA. DNA of the CDR3: TGCAGCGCCGACCGGGACAGGGGTAATGAGCAGTTCTTC. Its protein is CSADRDRGNEQFF.

This chain joins TRBV27 and TRBJ1-5, with 9 bases that match TRBD1. J lost 0 bases, V lost 4 bases, and 1 base had no gene match. The CDR3 has 15 amino acids. CDR1 is MNHEY and CDR2 is SMNVEV in the germline V gene (reference sequence). DNA for the CDR3: TGTGCCAGCAGTTGGACAGGGGATAGCAATCAGCCCCAGCATTTT. Its protein product is CASSWTGDSNQPQHF.

The chain couples TRBV7-9 to TRBJ1-5; 9 bases match TRBD1. V lost 5 bases and J lost 7; bases outside the gene matches: 12. Germline assignment: CDR1 SEHNR and CDR2 FQNEAQ (reference sequence). There are 16 residues in the CDR3. The CDR3 coding sequence is TGTGCCAGCAGCGGAGACAGGGGGAAAGGAGGCCAGCCCCAGCATTTT. Amino acids: CASSGDRGKGGQPQHF.

V usage is TRBV7-2 and J usage is TRBJ2-7; TRBD1 might be the D (6 bases). Trimming took off 3 bases at V and 0 bases at J, with 18 bases between the two ends. This CDR3 comprises 17 residues. The germline gives CDR1 SGHTA, CDR2 FQGNSA. The CDR3 region has the DNA TGTGCCAGCAGCTTCCCCAGGGGAGCGGCCAGCTCCTACGAGCAGTACTTC. The encoded protein is CASSFPRGAASSYEQYF.

The chain is built from TRBV27 and TRBJ2-1, with 8 bases that match TRBD2. V was clipped by 7 bases and J by 4 bases; unmatched bases: 27. The CDR3 sequence is 21 residues long. Germline-derived CDR1 and CDR2 are MNHEY and SMNVEV (reference sequence). Here the CDR3 DNA reads TGTGCCAGCACCAAATACGGGGGGGAAGGTAGCGGGACCGGCCTTTACAATGAGCAGTTCTTC. Encoded protein: CASTKYGGEGSGTGLYNEQFF.

V and J are TRBV9 and TRBJ2-1; 9 nucleotides line up with TRBD2. The V gene end was trimmed by 0 bases and the J gene end by 7 bases; junction bases not matched to a gene: 5. CDR3 length: 15 amino acids. In germline, CDR1 is SGDLS, CDR2 YYNGEE. For the CDR3, the DNA is TGTGCCAGCAGCGTAGCAGGGACTAGCTCGAATGAGCAGTTCTTC. It yields the protein CASSVAGTSSNEQFF. The whole variable domain, filled in from reference TRBV9 and TRBJ2-1, reads DSGVTQTPKHLITATGQRVTLRCSPRSGDLSVYWYQQSLDQGLQFLIQYYNGEERAKGNILERFSAQQFPDLHSELNLSSLELGDSALYFCASSVAGTSSNEQFFGPGTRLTVL.

This chain connects TRBV30 to TRBJ1-4; possibly TRBD1 for D (5 bases). CDR3 length equals 15 residues. Trimming pared 2 bases from V and 8 bases from J, leaving 18 bases between. Germline V lookup: CDR1 GTSNPN, CDR2 SVGIG (reference sequence). The CDR3 is CAWSPTGIRGEKLFF. DNA for the CDR3: TGTGCCTGGAGTCCAACAGGAATTCGCGGCGAAAAACTGTTTTTT.

V and J are TRBV7-2 and TRBJ2-3; possible D gene TRBD2, 6 bases. The CDR3 is 12 amino acids. With 5 bases removed from V and 5 bases from J, the gap between germline ends came to 8 bases. The germline V gene has CDR1 SGHTA and CDR2 FQGNSA. The CDR3 sequence is CASSLGRDTQYF. CDR3 in DNA: TGTGCCAGCAGCCTCGGGAGAGATACGCAGTATTTT.